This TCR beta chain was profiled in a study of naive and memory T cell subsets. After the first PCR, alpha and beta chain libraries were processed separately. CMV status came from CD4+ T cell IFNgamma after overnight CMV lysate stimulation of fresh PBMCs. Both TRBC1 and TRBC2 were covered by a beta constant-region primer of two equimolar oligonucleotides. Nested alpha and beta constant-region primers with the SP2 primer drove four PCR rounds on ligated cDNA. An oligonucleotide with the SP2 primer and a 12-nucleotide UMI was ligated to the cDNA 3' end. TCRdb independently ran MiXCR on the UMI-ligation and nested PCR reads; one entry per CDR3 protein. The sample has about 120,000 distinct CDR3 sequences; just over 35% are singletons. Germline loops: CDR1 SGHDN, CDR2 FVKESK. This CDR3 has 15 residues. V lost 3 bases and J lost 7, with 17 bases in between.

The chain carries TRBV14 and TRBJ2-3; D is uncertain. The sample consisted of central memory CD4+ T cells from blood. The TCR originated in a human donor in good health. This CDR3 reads CASSHTHTFSNTQYF. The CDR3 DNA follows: TGTGCCAGCAGCCACACCCACACCTTCTCCAATACGCAGTATTTT.